This entry lists 20 T cell receptor beta chains sequenced from one sample in a study of shared clonotypes between healthy human individuals. Clones were read by immunoSEQ multiplex PCR, and TCRdb kept only the in-frame ones, dropping some. The table has about 1 million clones, about 74% seen once. The sample comprised memory CD4+ T cells sorted from blood. Subset here: CD45RA-negative fraction. The source is a man between 18 and 29 years old in good health.

This clone was seen only once. J is TRBJ1-1 and V is TRBV30; 9 bases fit TRBD1. The V and J ends lost 5 bases and 5 bases, in that order; junction bases with no gene match: 12. CDR1 is GTSNPN, CDR2 SVGIG, per germline (reference sequence). The CDR3 spans 15 residues. DNA for the CDR3: TGTGCCTGGCGTTCCACAGGGGGCCGGGGGACTGAAGCTTTCTTT. Residues: CAWRSTGGRGTEAFF.

This clone was seen a handful of times. This chain connects TRBV19 to TRBJ1-1; no definite D call. The CDR3 contains 16 residues. The V gene lost 0 bases and the J gene lost 1 base, with 12 bases spanning the gap. CDR1 and CDR2 (germline): LNHDA, SQIVND (reference sequence). CDR3 amino acids: CASSIEGRQRNTEAFF. CDR3 coding DNA: TGTGCCAGTAGTATAGAGGGTAGGCAGCGGAACACTGAAGCTTTCTTT.

This clone was seen only once. A read error may explain this, as a much larger clone is one base away. V is TRBV7-2 and J is TRBJ2-7; the D is unclear. Trimming took off 2 bases at V and 1 base at J, with 3 bases between the two ends. CDR1 and CDR2 (germline): SGHTA, FQGNSA. CDR3 length: 12 residues. Here the CDR3 DNA reads TGTGCCAGCAGCTTAACTTCCTACGAGCAGTACTTC. Translation gives CASSLTSYEQYF.

The chain carries TRBV10-1 and TRBJ2-7; 9 nucleotides match TRBD1. Germline CDR1 reads WNHNN; CDR2 reads SYGVQD (reference sequence). Losses at the gene ends were 4 bases for V and 2 bases for J; bases not matched to a gene: 6. This CDR3 has 15 residues. The chain's CDR3 is CASSGPGQGPYEQYF. The CDR3 DNA reads as TGCGCCAGCAGTGGACCGGGACAGGGCCCCTACGAGCAGTACTTC.

CDR3 loop: CASSIQGAGTEAFF. The CDR3 bases are TGTGCCAGTAGTATACAGGGGGCCGGCACTGAAGCTTTCTTT. The chain uses TRBV19 and TRBJ1-1; TRBD1 matches at 8 bases. V lost 2 bases, J lost 4 bases, and 3 bases stayed unmatched. The V gene's germline CDR1 is LNHDA and CDR2 SQIVND (reference sequence). The CDR3 is 14 residues long.

This clone came up a few times. The J gene is TRBJ1-5, the V gene TRBV4-1; 7 bases are a match to TRBD1. The CDR3 is made up of 15 amino acids. Germline CDR1 reads MGHRA; CDR2 reads YSYEKL. V lost 1 base and J lost 4; bases outside the gene matches: 4. CDR3 loop: CASSQGVQGNQPQHF. The CDR3 nucleotides read TGCGCCAGCAGCCAAGGGGTACAGGGGAATCAGCCCCAGCATTTT.

V usage is TRBV19 and J usage is TRBJ1-5, with D unclear. The CDR3 runs to 12 residues. CDR1 and CDR2 from the germline V gene are LNHDA and SQIVND (reference sequence). V was clipped by 4 bases and J by 5 bases, with 6 bases between them. CDR3 residues: CASSTKDQPQHF. CDR3 DNA sequence: TGTGCCAGTAGTACAAAAGATCAGCCCCAGCATTTT.

Points on this clone: Different DNA sequences within this sample yield the same CDR3. This chain uses TRBV28 with TRBJ1-5, with D uncertain. V was cut by 3 bases and J by 4 bases, with 7 bases left in between. The CDR3 length is 13 residues. Germline CDR1 MDHEN, CDR2 SYDVKM. CDR3 sequence: CASSFSGNQPQHF. DNA of the CDR3: TGTGCCAGCAGTTTTTCGGGGAATCAGCCCCAGCATTTT.

This rearrangement joins TRBV30 to TRBJ1-5; no clear D gene. This CDR3 contains 13 residues. Germline V gene sequence: CDR1 GTSNPN, CDR2 SVGIG (reference sequence). Trimming pared 2 bases from V and 2 bases from J, leaving 7 bases between. The CDR3 is CAWSRNRNQPQHF. The DNA for the CDR3 is TGTGCCTGGAGTCGTAACCGCAATCAGCCCCAGCATTTT.

The chain combines TRBV11-2 with TRBJ2-3; TRBD1 aligns across 10 bases. CDR3 length equals 13 residues. Germline V gives CDR1 SGHAT, CDR2 FQNNGV. V lost 8 bases to trimming and J lost 5 bases; unmatched junction nucleotides: 4. Written as DNA, the CDR3 is TGTGCCAGCGTTTGGGACAGGGGAGATACGCAGTATTTT. As protein: CASVWDRGDTQYF.

In DNA form, the CDR3 reads TGTGCCAGCAGCCTCCAGAGGGGACAGGGGAAGAAAAACCTCTACGAGCAGTACTTC. Protein: CASSLQRGQGKKNLYEQYF. The rearrangement joins TRBV28 to TRBJ2-7; 10 nucleotides agree with TRBD1. CDR3 length: 19 residues. Per germline, CDR1 MDHEN and CDR2 SYDVKM. V was pared by 6 bases and J by 3 bases, with 20 bases of the junction left unmatched.

The chain uses TRBV30 and TRBJ2-7; D is possibly TRBD2 (6 bases). V was shortened by 4 bases and J by 4 bases, with 14 bases between the two germline ends. This CDR3 is 13 amino acids long. Germline CDR1 is GTSNPN and CDR2 is SVGIG (reference sequence). In DNA form, the CDR3 reads TGTGCCTGGAACCAGTGGGCGGGATACGAGCAGTACTTC. Amino acid sequence: CAWNQWAGYEQYF.

This clone turned up a few times. This chain links TRBV7-9 with TRBJ2-7; D unclear. The CDR3 totals 14 residues. CDR1 is SEHNR and CDR2 is FQNEAQ in the germline V gene (reference sequence). The V end lost 0 bases, the J end lost 3 bases, and 9 bases lay between the germline ends. As DNA, the CDR3 is TGTGCCAGCAGCTTAGCGGCCCCTCTCTACGAGCAGTACTTC. This encodes CASSLAAPLYEQYF.

This chain links TRBV5-1 with TRBJ1-1; 8 bases are shared with TRBD1. Germline CDR1 reads SGHRS; CDR2 reads YFSETQ. Trimming removed 6 bases from V and 1 base from J; junction bases left unmatched: 14. CDR3 length equals 17 residues. This CDR3 is CASTPSGGASRNTEAFF. The CDR3 nucleotides are TGCGCCAGCACACCTTCAGGGGGCGCGAGTAGGAACACTGAAGCTTTCTTT.

This clone showed up just a few times. This chain uses TRBV30 with TRBJ1-1, with 10 bases that match TRBD1. Losses at the gene ends were 2 bases for V and 7 bases for J; bases not matched to a gene: 4. The CDR3 totals 13 residues. CDR1 is GTSNPN and CDR2 is SVGIG in the germline V gene (reference sequence). The CDR3 region has the DNA TGTGCCTGGAGTCGACAGGGGGCGGGTGAAGCTTTCTTT. It specifies CAWSRQGAGEAFF.

J is TRBJ1-1 and V is TRBV7-9; possible D gene TRBD1, 6 bases. Trimming cost V 6 bases and J 5 bases, with 16 bases left between them. The CDR3 totals 14 residues. The germline V gene has CDR1 SEHNR and CDR2 FQNEAQ (reference sequence). The CDR3 region has the DNA TGTGCCAGCAGGTTACAGGGCGGGAAGACTGAAGCTTTCTTT. This translates into CASRLQGGKTEAFF.

This chain links TRBV15 with TRBJ1-2; TRBD1 matches 9 bases. After removal of 1 base from V and 4 bases from J, the junction contained 7 bases not matched to a gene. The length of the CDR3 is 16 residues. From germline, CDR1 is LNHNV and CDR2 YYDKDF (reference sequence). As DNA, the CDR3 is TGTGCCACCAGCAGAGGTACAGGGGGCAGAGGCTATGGCTACACCTTC. Protein: CATSRGTGGRGYGYTF.

The genes are TRBV4-1 and TRBJ1-4; possibly TRBD1 for D (5 bases). CDR3 length: 15 amino acids. CDR1 and CDR2 (germline): MGHRA, YSYEKL. V dropped 1 base and J dropped 7 bases, with 13 bases sitting between them. The CDR3 region has the DNA TGCGCCAGCAGCCAAGTTCCCGGGGGTTTTGAAAAACTGTTTTTT. This translates into CASSQVPGGFEKLFF.

V usage is TRBV19 and J usage is TRBJ2-3; D is possibly TRBD2 (6 bases). CDR3 length equals 13 residues. Germline assignment: CDR1 LNHDA and CDR2 SQIVND (reference sequence). Trimming removed 4 bases from V and 6 bases from J, with 11 bases in between. For the CDR3, the DNA is TGTGCCAGTAGTAGGGACTTCTTTGATACGCAGTATTTT. Protein sequence: CASSRDFFDTQYF. The complete variable domain, with remaining parts taken from reference TRBV19 and TRBJ2-3, reads DGGITQSPKYLFRKEGQNVTLSCEQNLNHDAMYWYRQDPGQGLRLIYYSQIVNDFQKGDIAEGYSVSREKKESFPLTVTSAQKNPTAFYLCASSRDFFDTQYFGPGTRLTVL.

This clone was counted a few times. The gene calls are TRBV14 and TRBJ2-2, with TRBD2 identical over 9 bases. Germline-derived CDR1 and CDR2 are SGHDN and FVKESK. V dropped 4 bases and J dropped 6; count of bases not matched to a gene: 3. The CDR3 totals 14 residues. CDR3 DNA sequence: TGTGCCAGCAGCCGCCTAGCGGGACCCGGGGAGCTGTTTTTT. Protein: CASSRLAGPGELFF. Combining the CDR3 with reference TRBV14 and TRBJ2-2 gives the whole variable domain EAGVTQFPSHSVIEKGQTVTLRCDPISGHDNLYWYRRVMGKEIKFLLHFVKESKQDESGMPNNRFLAERTGGTYSTLKVQPAELEDSGVYFCASSRLAGPGELFFGEGSRLTVL.